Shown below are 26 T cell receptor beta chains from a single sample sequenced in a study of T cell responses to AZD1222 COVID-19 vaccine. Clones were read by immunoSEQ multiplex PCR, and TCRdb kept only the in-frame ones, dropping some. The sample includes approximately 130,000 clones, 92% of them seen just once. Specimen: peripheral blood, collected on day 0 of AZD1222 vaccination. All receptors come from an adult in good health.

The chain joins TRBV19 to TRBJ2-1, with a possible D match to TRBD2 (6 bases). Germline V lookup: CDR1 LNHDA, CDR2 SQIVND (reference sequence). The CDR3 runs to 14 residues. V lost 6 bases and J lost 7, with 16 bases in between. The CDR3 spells CASSRSSAGNEQFF. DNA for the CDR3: TGTGCCAGTAGCCGATCGTCGGCGGGGAATGAGCAGTTCTTC.

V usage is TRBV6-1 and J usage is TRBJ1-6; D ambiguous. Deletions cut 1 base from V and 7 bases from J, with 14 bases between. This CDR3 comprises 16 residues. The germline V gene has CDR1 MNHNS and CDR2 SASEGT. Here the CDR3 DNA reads TGTGCCAGCAGTGAAGTCCCAACGCCCCTAAATTCACCCCTCCACTTT. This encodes CASSEVPTPLNSPLHF.

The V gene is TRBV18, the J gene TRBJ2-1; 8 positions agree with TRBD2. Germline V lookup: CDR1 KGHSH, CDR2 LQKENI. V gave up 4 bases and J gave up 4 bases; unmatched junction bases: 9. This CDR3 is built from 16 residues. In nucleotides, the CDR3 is TGTGCCAGCTCACTCCATCGAGCGGGAGCATACAATGAGCAGTTCTTC. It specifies CASSLHRAGAYNEQFF.

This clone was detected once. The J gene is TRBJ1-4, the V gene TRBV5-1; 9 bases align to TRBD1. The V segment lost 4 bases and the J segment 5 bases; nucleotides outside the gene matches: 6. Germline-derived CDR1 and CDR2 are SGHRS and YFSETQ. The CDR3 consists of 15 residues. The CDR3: CASSKAGTGNEKLFF. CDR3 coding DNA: TGCGCCAGCAGCAAAGCCGGGACAGGGAATGAAAAACTGTTTTTT.

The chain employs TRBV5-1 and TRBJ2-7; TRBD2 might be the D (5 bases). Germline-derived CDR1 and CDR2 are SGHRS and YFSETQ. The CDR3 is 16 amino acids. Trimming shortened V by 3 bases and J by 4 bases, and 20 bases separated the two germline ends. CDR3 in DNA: TGCGCCAGCAGCTCTGATTTTGGAGGCCCCCATTACGAGCAGTACTTC. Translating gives CASSSDFGGPHYEQYF.

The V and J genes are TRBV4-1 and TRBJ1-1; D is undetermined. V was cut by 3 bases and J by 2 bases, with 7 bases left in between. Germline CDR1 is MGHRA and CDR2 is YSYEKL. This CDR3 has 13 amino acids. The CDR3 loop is CASSQTGNTEAFF. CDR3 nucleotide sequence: TGCGCCAGCAGCCAGACGGGAAACACTGAAGCTTTCTTT.

The CDR3 DNA follows: TGTGCCAGCAGCCAAGGGGGACTAGCCTCAGAGGGGGAGCAGTACTTC. Protein: CASSQGGLASEGEQYF. The rearrangement joins TRBV4-2 to TRBJ2-7; 9 bases fit TRBD2. V shed 1 base, J shed 7 bases, and the junction held 11 bases outside the gene matches. The germline V gene has CDR1 LGHNA and CDR2 YNFKEQ. This CDR3 is 16 amino acids long.

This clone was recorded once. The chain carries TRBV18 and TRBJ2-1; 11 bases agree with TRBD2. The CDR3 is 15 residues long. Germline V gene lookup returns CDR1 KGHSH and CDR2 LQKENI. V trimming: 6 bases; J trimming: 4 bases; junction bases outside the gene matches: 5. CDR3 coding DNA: TGTGCCAGCTCCCCGACTAGCGGGGATTACAATGAGCAGTTCTTC. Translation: CASSPTSGDYNEQFF.

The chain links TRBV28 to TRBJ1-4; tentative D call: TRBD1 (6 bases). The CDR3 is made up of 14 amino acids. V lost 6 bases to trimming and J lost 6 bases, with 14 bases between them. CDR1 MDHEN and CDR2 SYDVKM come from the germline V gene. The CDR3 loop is CASSLPGQHEKLFF. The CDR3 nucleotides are TGTGCCAGCAGCTTACCGGGACAACATGAAAAACTGTTTTTT.

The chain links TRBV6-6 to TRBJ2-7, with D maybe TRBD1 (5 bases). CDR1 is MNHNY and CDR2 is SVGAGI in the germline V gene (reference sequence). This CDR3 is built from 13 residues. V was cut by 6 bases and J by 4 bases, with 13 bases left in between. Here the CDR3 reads CASRHIRQYEQYF. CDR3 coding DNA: TGTGCCAGCAGGCATATACGACAGTACGAGCAGTACTTC.

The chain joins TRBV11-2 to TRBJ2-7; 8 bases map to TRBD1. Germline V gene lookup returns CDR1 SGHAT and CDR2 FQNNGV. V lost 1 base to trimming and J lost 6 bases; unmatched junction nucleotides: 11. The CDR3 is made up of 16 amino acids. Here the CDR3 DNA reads TGTGCCAGCAGCTTAGTACGCGGCAGGGGGCCGGGCGAGCAGTACTTC. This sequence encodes CASSLVRGRGPGEQYF.

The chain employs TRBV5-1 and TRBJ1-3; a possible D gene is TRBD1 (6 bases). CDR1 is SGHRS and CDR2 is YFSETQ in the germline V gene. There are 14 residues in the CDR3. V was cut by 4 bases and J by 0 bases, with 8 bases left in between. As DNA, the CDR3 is TGCGCCAGCAGCGCGGACAGCTCTGGAAACACCATATATTTT. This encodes CASSADSSGNTIYF.

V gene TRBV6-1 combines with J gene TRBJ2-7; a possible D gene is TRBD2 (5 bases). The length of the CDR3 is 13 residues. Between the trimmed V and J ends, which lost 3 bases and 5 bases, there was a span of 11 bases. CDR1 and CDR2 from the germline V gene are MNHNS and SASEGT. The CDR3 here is CASSERAIDEQYF. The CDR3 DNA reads TGTGCCAGCAGTGAGAGGGCCATTGACGAGCAGTACTTC.

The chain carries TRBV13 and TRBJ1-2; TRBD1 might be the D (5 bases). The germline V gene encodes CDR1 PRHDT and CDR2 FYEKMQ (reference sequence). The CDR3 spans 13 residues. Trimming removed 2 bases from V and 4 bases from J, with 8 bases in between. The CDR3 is CASSLRGIYGYTF. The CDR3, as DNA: TGTGCCAGCAGCTTACGGGGGATCTATGGCTACACCTTC.

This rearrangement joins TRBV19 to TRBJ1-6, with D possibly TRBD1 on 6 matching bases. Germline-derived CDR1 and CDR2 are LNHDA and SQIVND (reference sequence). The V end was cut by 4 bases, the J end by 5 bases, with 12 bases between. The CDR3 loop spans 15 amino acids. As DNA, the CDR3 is TGTGCCAGTAGTACCCTCAGGGGCCATAATTCACCCCTCCACTTT. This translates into CASSTLRGHNSPLHF.

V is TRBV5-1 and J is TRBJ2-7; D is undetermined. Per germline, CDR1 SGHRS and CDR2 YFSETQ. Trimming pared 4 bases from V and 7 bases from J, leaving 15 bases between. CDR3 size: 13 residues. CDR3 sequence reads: CASSPGPPGEQYF. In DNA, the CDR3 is TGCGCCAGCAGCCCCGGGCCTCCTGGGGAGCAGTACTTC. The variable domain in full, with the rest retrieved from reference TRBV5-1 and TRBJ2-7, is KAGVTQTPRYLIKTRGQQVTLSCSPISGHRSVSWYQQTPGQGLQFLFEYFSETQRNKGNFPGRFSGRQFSNSRSEMNVSTLELGDSALYLCASSPGPPGEQYFGPGTRLTVT.

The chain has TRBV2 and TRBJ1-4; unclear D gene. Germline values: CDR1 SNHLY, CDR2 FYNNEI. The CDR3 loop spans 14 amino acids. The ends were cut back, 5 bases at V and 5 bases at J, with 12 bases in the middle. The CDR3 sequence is CASSQAWTNEKLFF. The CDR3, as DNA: TGTGCCAGCAGTCAGGCCTGGACCAATGAAAAACTGTTTTTT.

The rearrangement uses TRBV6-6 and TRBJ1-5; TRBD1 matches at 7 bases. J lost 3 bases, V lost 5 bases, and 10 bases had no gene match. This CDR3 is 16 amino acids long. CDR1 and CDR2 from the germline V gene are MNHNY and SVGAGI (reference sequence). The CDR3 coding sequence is TGTGCCAGCAGTACCTTCTTACAGGGGCCCAATCAGCCCCAGCATTTT. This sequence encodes CASSTFLQGPNQPQHF.

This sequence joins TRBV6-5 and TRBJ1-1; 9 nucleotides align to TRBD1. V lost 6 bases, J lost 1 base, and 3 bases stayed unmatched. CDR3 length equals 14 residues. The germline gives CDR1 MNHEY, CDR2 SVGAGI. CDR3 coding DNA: TGTGCCAGCAGAAGACAGGGGGGGAACACTGAAGCTTTCTTT. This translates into CASRRQGGNTEAFF.

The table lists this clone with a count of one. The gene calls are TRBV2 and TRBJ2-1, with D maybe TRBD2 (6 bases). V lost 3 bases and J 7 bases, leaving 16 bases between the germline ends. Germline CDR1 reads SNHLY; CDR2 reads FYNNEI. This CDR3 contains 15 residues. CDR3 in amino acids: CASSEGSGGWNEQFF. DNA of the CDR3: TGTGCCAGCAGTGAGGGTAGCGGAGGATGGAATGAGCAGTTCTTC.

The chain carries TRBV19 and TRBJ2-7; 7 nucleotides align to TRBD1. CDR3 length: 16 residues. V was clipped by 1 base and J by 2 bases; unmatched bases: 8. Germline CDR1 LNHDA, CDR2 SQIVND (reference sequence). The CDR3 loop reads CASSIAHDRATYEQYF. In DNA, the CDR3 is TGTGCCAGTAGTATAGCCCACGACAGGGCTACCTACGAGCAGTACTTC.

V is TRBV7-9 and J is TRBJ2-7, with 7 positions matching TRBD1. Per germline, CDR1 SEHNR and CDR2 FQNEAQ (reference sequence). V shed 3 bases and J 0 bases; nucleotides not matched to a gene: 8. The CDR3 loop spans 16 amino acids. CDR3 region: CASSFPPTGNSYEQYF. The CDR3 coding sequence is TGTGCCAGCAGCTTCCCTCCGACAGGGAACTCCTACGAGCAGTACTTC.

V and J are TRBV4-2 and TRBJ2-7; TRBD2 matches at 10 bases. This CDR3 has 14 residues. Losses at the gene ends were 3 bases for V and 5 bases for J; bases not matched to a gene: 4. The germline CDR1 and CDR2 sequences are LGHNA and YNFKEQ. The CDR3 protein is CASSQDGTSDEQYF. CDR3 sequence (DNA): TGTGCCAGCAGCCAGGATGGGACTAGCGACGAGCAGTACTTC.

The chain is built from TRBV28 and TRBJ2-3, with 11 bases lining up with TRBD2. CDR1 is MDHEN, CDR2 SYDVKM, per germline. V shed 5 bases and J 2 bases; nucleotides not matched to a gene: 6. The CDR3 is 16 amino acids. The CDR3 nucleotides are TGTGCCAGCAGTACGCGACTAGCGGGACACACAGATACGCAGTATTTT. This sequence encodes CASSTRLAGHTDTQYF.

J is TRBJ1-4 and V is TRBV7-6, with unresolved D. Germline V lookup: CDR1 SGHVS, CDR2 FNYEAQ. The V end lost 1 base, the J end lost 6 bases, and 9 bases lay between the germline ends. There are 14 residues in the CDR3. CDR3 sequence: CASSLEGFDEKLFF. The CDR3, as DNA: TGTGCCAGCAGCTTAGAGGGTTTCGATGAAAAACTGTTTTTT.

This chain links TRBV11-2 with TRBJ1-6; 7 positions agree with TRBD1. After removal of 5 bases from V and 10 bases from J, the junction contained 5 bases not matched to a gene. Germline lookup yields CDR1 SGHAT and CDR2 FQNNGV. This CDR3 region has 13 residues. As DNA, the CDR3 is TGTGCCAGCAGCACCGACAGGGCCTCACCCCTCCACTTT. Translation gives CASSTDRASPLHF.